This is a list of T cell receptor beta chains from one sample in a study of blood T cell repertoires in COVID-19. Sequenced by immunoSEQ multiplex PCR; TCRdb stores in-frame clones only, minus some. The sample includes under 150,000 clones, about 89% of them seen just once. Material for sequencing was peripheral blood. These receptors were obtained from a man aged 50-59 years with active or convalescent COVID-19. The CDR3 runs from the conserved cysteine through the conserved F or W. The D gene is left open where the match is weak. Clone size is shown for a subset of rows, as once, few, many or a class of expanded clone.

V	size	J	D	DNA	CDR3
TRBV5-8	-	TRBJ1-1	-	TGTGCCAGCAGCTTTCGCAGGGGCACTGAAGCTTTCTTT	CASSFRRGTEAFF
TRBV6-5	-	TRBJ2-3	-	TGTGCCAGCAAAAGGACTGGCGCAGATACGCAGTATTTT	CASKRTGADTQYF
TRBV19	-	TRBJ1-2	TRBD1	TGTGCCAGCGACAGGGGTCGAGGCTACACCTTC	CASDRGRGYTF
TRBV14	-	TRBJ1-2	-	TGTGCCAGCAGCCAAGGGGGGGGAGGCTATGGCTACACCTTC	CASSQGGGGYGYTF
TRBV5-8	-	TRBJ1-6	TRBD1	TGTGCCAGCAGAAAAGGAGTAGGGGGCATCGATAATTCACCCCTCCACTTT	CASRKGVGGIDNSPLHF
TRBV19	many	TRBJ1-2	-	TGTGCCAGTAGTCTTGGAGCCGACAGAAACTATGGCTACACCTTC	CASSLGADRNYGYTF
TRBV19	-	TRBJ2-7	TRBD2	TGTGCCAGCGCGGGACTAGCGGGGGGGAGGTACGAGCAGTACTTC	CASAGLAGGRYEQYF
TRBV12-3/TRBV12-4	-	TRBJ1-5	-	TGTGCCACCGAGCCGGGGGAGGGTCAGCCCCAGCATTTT	CATEPGEGQPQHF
TRBV5-1	-	TRBJ2-7	-	TGCGCCAGCGCCGGGACATCCTCCTACGAGCAGTACTTC	CASAGTSSYEQYF
TRBV5-8	-	TRBJ2-1	TRBD2	TGTGCCAGCAGTCAATTAGCGGGAGGCTACAATGAGCAGTTCTTC	CASSQLAGGYNEQFF
TRBV25-1	-	TRBJ2-3	-	TGTGCCAGCAGTGCGACAGCTAGCACAGATACGCAGTATTTT	CASSATASTDTQYF
TRBV3-1/TRBV3-2	-	TRBJ1-2	TRBD1	TGTGCCAGCAGCCAGGGAGCCGACAGGGTTATGGTGGGAGGCTACACCTTC	CASSQGADRVMVGGYTF
TRBV5-1	-	TRBJ2-1	TRBD2	TGCGCCAGCAGCTTGGCTAGCGGGAGTCTCTCCTACAATGAGCAGTTCTTC	CASSLASGSLSYNEQFF
TRBV7-7	-	TRBJ2-1	TRBD2	TGTGCCAGCAGCCCTGGGAGGGGCTCCTACAATGAGCAGTTCTTC	CASSPGRGSYNEQFF
TRBV12-3/TRBV12-4	-	TRBJ1-2	-	TGTGCCAGCAGTCTCCGGGACACTTATGGCTACACCTTC	CASSLRDTYGYTF
TRBV12-5	-	TRBJ2-3	-	TGTGCTAGTATCTCCCTTAGTCACACAGATACGCAGTATTTT	CASISLSHTDTQYF
TRBV11-2	once	TRBJ1-1	-	TGTGCCAGCAGCTTATCTCATGGGCAGATAGCTTTCTTT	CASSLSHGQIAFF
TRBV24-1	once	TRBJ1-2	TRBD1	TGTGCCACCAGTGAGACGGACAGGGTCTTAAGCTACACCTTC	CATSETDRVLSYTF
TRBV7-2	once	TRBJ2-7	TRBD1	TGTGCCAGCAGCCCGGATGGACAGGCTCTTTACGAGCAGTACTTC	CASSPDGQALYEQYF
TRBV27	-	TRBJ1-1	TRBD1	TGTGCCAGCAGCCAATGGGGACAGAAAGCTTTCTTT	CASSQWGQKAFF
TRBV3-1/TRBV3-2	once	TRBJ1-5	TRBD1	TGTGCCAGCAGCGAAGGGACAGGGCAATATTATCAGCCCCAGCATTTT	CASSEGTGQYYQPQHF
TRBV4-1	-	TRBJ2-1	TRBD2	TGCGCCAGCAGCCCGGGACTAGCGGGAGTAGGGGAGCAGTTCTTC	CASSPGLAGVGEQFF
TRBV14	-	TRBJ1-6	TRBD1	TGTGCCAGCAGCCAGGACAGGGGGTTTAATTCACCCCTCCACTTT	CASSQDRGFNSPLHF
TRBV18	-	TRBJ2-7	TRBD2	TGTGCCAGCTCACCACCTAGCGGGGGCACCTACGAGCAGTACTTC	CASSPPSGGTYEQYF
TRBV11-2	-	TRBJ1-5	TRBD1	TGTGCCAGCAGCTTAGTACAGGGGAAACAGCCCCAGCATTTT	CASSLVQGKQPQHF
TRBV19	-	TRBJ2-1	-	TGTGCCAGTAGTACCCACAGGGTCGGTGAGCAGTTCTTC	CASSTHRVGEQFF
TRBV5-1	-	TRBJ1-4	TRBD1	TGCGCCAGCAGCTTGGACCTGACAGGGGCTAATGAAAAACTGTTTTTT	CASSLDLTGANEKLFF
TRBV11-2	-	TRBJ2-1	TRBD2	TGTGCCAGCAGCCCTTCCGGGACTAGCAGATACAATGAGCAGTTCTTC	CASSPSGTSRYNEQFF
TRBV11-2	-	TRBJ1-5	-	TGTGCCAGCAGCTTAGCAAAGCCCCAGCATTTT	CASSLAKPQHF
TRBV2	-	TRBJ1-6	-	TGTGCCAGCAGGACAGCCGAAGTAGCTCCCCTCCACTTT	CASRTAEVAPLHF
TRBV6-5	-	TRBJ1-2	TRBD1	TGTGCCAGCAGCCCGGACAGGGTCGACTATGGCTACACCTTC	CASSPDRVDYGYTF
TRBV27	-	TRBJ2-3	TRBD2	TGTGCCAGCAGTTTATCAGCGGGAGGAGGGGATACGCAGTATTTT	CASSLSAGGGDTQYF
TRBV11-2	once	TRBJ2-1	TRBD2	TGTGCCAGCAAAACTGGGGGGAGGGCCTTGTCCTACAATGAGCAGTTCTTC	CASKTGGRALSYNEQFF
TRBV20-1	-	TRBJ1-6	-	TGCAGTGCTAGTAGCTCATCTTGGTCCTCCTATAATTCACCCCTCCACTTT	CSASSSSWSSYNSPLHF
TRBV3-1/TRBV3-2	-	TRBJ1-6	TRBD1	TGTGCCAGCAGCCAATATCTGAACAGGGGGGACTCACCCCTCCACTTT	CASSQYLNRGDSPLHF
TRBV30	once	TRBJ1-2	TRBD1	TGTGCCTGGAGGTCGCAGGGACAGGGGAATCAGGGCTACACCTTC	CAWRSQGQGNQGYTF
TRBV9	-	TRBJ2-5	-	TGTGCCAGCAGCCCCCTCCGGTACCAAGAGACCCAGTACTTC	CASSPLRYQETQYF
TRBV3-1/TRBV3-2	-	TRBJ2-7	TRBD1	TGTGCCCGAACCGGGACAGCATACGAGCAGTACTTC	CARTGTAYEQYF
TRBV20-1	-	TRBJ2-3	TRBD2	TGCAGTGCTAGTTCGGGACTAGCGACAGATACGCAGTATTTT	CSASSGLATDTQYF
TRBV7-2	-	TRBJ1-6	TRBD1	TGTGCCAGCAGCCCGGGGGACAGAGATAATTCACCCCTCCACTTT	CASSPGDRDNSPLHF
TRBV4-1	-	TRBJ1-2	-	TGCGCCAGCAGCCAGCTAGACCCGAGGGTTTCGGGTGGCTACACCTTC	CASSQLDPRVSGGYTF
TRBV12-3/TRBV12-4	-	TRBJ1-1	-	TGTGCCAGCAGTAAAACAGGGTACACTGAAGCTTTCTTT	CASSKTGYTEAFF
TRBV5-4	-	TRBJ2-1	-	TGTGCCAGCAGACGGGACACCTACAATGAGCAGTTCTTC	CASRRDTYNEQFF